This paragraph covers one T cell receptor beta chain sequence. Its antigen is still unknown. Produced via immunoSEQ multiplex PCR; TCRdb's table is partial and in-frame only. The data contain tens of thousands of clones, around 76% of them singletons. The CDR3 is 15 residues long. V lost 4 bases and J lost 4, with 14 bases in between. In germline, CDR1 is MDHEN, CDR2 SYDVKM. This sample stems from a study of CD4 T cells in relation to SARS-CoV-2 and coronaviruses. The sample taken for sequencing was memory CD4+ T cells from PBMCs, cultured in vitro. The receptor was derived from an adult with COVID-19. The chain employs TRBV28 and TRBJ1-5; tentative D call: TRBD1 (5 bases). The CDR3 region has the DNA TGTGCCAGCAGTTCCCCGGTGGAGGGGAATCAGCCCCAGCATTTT. It translates to CASSSPVEGNQPQHF. Complete variable domain (other parts from reference TRBV28 and TRBJ1-5): DVKVTQSSRYLVKRTGEKVFLECVQDMDHENMFWYRQDPGLGLRLIYFSYDVKMKEKGDIPEGYSVSREKKERFSLILESASTNQTSMYLCASSSPVEGNQPQHFGDGTRLSIL.